These 28 T cell receptor beta chains originate from one sample sequenced in a study of response to subunit inactivated influenza vaccine. TCRdb processed the RT-PCR reads anew with MiXCR; each CDR3 protein has one entry. The profile shows 650,000 to 700,000 distinct CDR3 sequences, roughly 14% of them singletons. The source was PBMCs from blood, collected about 13 days after vaccination. These receptors originate from a man aged 45-60 years who received an inactivated influenza vaccine.

This clonotype was picked up a small number of times. The chain recombines TRBV4-3 with TRBJ1-5; D is undetermined. Germline V gene data show CDR1 as LGHNA and CDR2 as YSLEER. V was shortened by 8 bases and J by 1 base, with 24 bases between the two germline ends. The CDR3 covers 18 residues. This chain's CDR3 is CASSTEGGTPRSNQPQHF. The CDR3 coding sequence is TGCGCCAGCTCCACGGAGGGCGGAACCCCCAGAAGCAATCAGCCCCAGCATTTT.

There are a few counts of this clonotype. The chain has TRBV7-2 and TRBJ1-1; 10 bases are shared with TRBD1. CDR3 size: 15 residues. Germline V gives CDR1 SGHTA, CDR2 FQGNSA. V lost 5 bases, J lost 3 bases, and 6 bases stayed unmatched. Here the CDR3 DNA reads TGTGCCAGCAGCAGGCGGGACAGGGGTGACACTGAAGCTTTCTTT. Translated, it gives CASSRRDRGDTEAFF.

The chain carries TRBV27 and TRBJ2-7, with no clear D. The CDR3 spans 18 residues. V lost 5 bases and J 0 bases, leaving 23 bases between the germline ends. Germline assignment: CDR1 MNHEY and CDR2 SMNVEV (reference sequence). This CDR3 is CASSPIRSWAVSSYEQYF. The CDR3 DNA is TGTGCCAGCAGTCCAATAAGGTCCTGGGCTGTCAGCTCCTACGAGCAGTACTTC.

This clonotype was picked up a small number of times. For the CDR3, the DNA is TGTGCCAGCATGGGCAGCAAAGACTACAATGAGCAGTTCTTC. Protein product: CASMGSKDYNEQFF. The chain employs TRBV2 and TRBJ2-1, with D hard to call. The CDR3 runs 14 residues. Trimming pared 7 bases from V and 3 bases from J, leaving 13 bases between. Germline CDR1 SNHLY, CDR2 FYNNEI.

This clonotype was counted a few times. This chain uses TRBV5-1 with TRBJ1-4, with 8 positions matching TRBD1. In germline, CDR1 is SGHRS, CDR2 YFSETQ. This CDR3 has 14 residues. The J segment lost 8 bases and the V segment lost 3 bases, leaving 6 bases of the junction unmatched. The CDR3: CASSYGQGQEKLFF. CDR3 bases: TGCGCCAGCAGCTACGGACAGGGACAGGAAAAACTGTTTTTT.

In its sample, this clonotype was seen many times. This chain joins TRBV5-1 and TRBJ2-5, with D possibly matching TRBD2 (5 bases). In germline, CDR1 is SGHRS, CDR2 YFSETQ. V was clipped by 6 bases and J by 3 bases, with 12 bases between them. This CDR3 spans 13 amino acids. The CDR3 nucleotides read TGCGCCAGCACGTCCGGGAACGAAGAGACCCAGTACTTC. Amino acids: CASTSGNEETQYF.

This rearrangement joins TRBV5-5 to TRBJ2-2, with D tentatively TRBD1 or TRBD2 (5 bases each). The CDR3 is 15 residues long. The germline CDR1 and CDR2 sequences are SGHKS and YYEKEE (reference sequence). V was cut by 0 bases and J by 5 bases, with 11 bases left in between. CDR3 sequence (DNA): TGTGCCAGCAGCTTGGAAAGGGACCGAACCGGGGAGCTGTTTTTT. Its translation: CASSLERDRTGELFF.

The rearrangement links TRBV24-1 to TRBJ2-1, with D unclear. The germline gives CDR1 KGHDR, CDR2 SFDVKD. The length of the CDR3 is 15 residues. The V and J ends lost 0 bases and 6 bases respectively, with 11 bases between them. The CDR3 loop reads CATSDLSVGFNEQFF. The CDR3 DNA sequence: TGTGCCACCAGTGATTTGAGCGTAGGGTTCAATGAGCAGTTCTTC.

This clonotype appeared many times. The V gene is TRBV25-1, the J gene TRBJ2-1; D is possibly TRBD1 (6 bases). The CDR3 runs 15 residues. With 1 base removed from V and 8 bases from J, the gap between germline ends came to 15 bases. Germline V CDR1 and CDR2: MGHDK, SYGVNS. The DNA for the CDR3 is TGTGCCAGCAGTGAATGGCAGGGGAATAGTCATGAGCAGTTCTTC. This gives the protein CASSEWQGNSHEQFF.

A remark on this clonotype: A clone one base away is much larger, so this may be a read error. The chain joins TRBV4-3 to TRBJ2-1; perhaps TRBD1 as D (6 bases). The CDR3 loop spans 15 amino acids. Germline V gene lookup returns CDR1 LGHNA and CDR2 YSLEER. CDR3 in DNA: TGCGCCAGCAGCCAAGAAGGGGACATCTACAATGAGCTGTTCTTC. Translating gives CASSQEGDIYNELFF.

In this sample, this clonotype turned up a few times. The chain combines TRBV20-1 with TRBJ2-5; 7 bases line up with TRBD1. CDR1 is DFQATT, CDR2 SNEGSKA, per germline (reference sequence). The CDR3 spans 12 residues. V was clipped by 4 bases and J by 3 bases; unmatched bases: 2. CDR3 protein: CSAKGTEETQYF. The CDR3 DNA follows: TGCAGTGCTAAGGGGACAGAAGAGACCCAGTACTTC.

This clonotype was observed a handful of times. This chain joins TRBV3-1 and TRBJ1-4; 7 nucleotides align to TRBD1. The germline V gene encodes CDR1 LGHDT and CDR2 YNNKEL (reference sequence). V lost 8 bases, J lost 4 bases, and 4 bases stayed unmatched. The CDR3 length is 13 residues. The DNA of the CDR3 is TGTGCCAGCGGGCAGGGGGTTAATGAAAAACTGTTTTTT. It translates to CASGQGVNEKLFF.

This clonotype showed up just a few times. The CDR3 region is CASAPATLYTQYF. For the CDR3, the DNA is TGTGCTAGTGCCCCAGCCACGTTGTATACGCAGTATTTT. The chain couples TRBV12-5 to TRBJ2-3; D call uncertain. V was shortened by 7 bases and J by 7 bases, with 15 bases between the two germline ends. The CDR3 runs 13 residues. The germline gives CDR1 LGHNT, CDR2 FRNRAP.

This clonotype was counted only a few times. The J gene is TRBJ2-7, the V gene TRBV5-1, with 14 positions matching TRBD2. This CDR3 is 18 amino acids long. Losses at the gene ends were 4 bases for V and 7 bases for J; bases not matched to a gene: 16. Germline V gene lookup returns CDR1 SGHRS and CDR2 YFSETQ. For the CDR3, the DNA is TGCGCCAGCAGCCTTGGTGGGACTAGCGGGGGCCCCTTGGGTGAGCAGTACTTC. The encoded protein is CASSLGGTSGGPLGEQYF. Looking up the rest from reference TRBV5-1 and TRBJ2-7 gives the full variable domain: KAGVTQTPRYLIKTRGQQVTLSCSPISGHRSVSWYQQTPGQGLQFLFEYFSETQRNKGNFPGRFSGRQFSNSRSEMNVSTLELGDSALYLCASSLGGTSGGPLGEQYFGPGTRLTVT.

This clonotype was counted between two and nine times. This chain links TRBV29-1 with TRBJ2-1; D possibly corresponds to TRBD2 (6 bases). Germline V lookup: CDR1 SQVTM, CDR2 ANQGSEA. Trimming pared 4 bases from V and 2 bases from J, leaving 12 bases between. The CDR3 length is 14 residues. CDR3 loop: CSVAGGGTYNEQFF. CDR3 coding DNA: TGCAGCGTTGCCGGGGGTGGTACCTACAATGAGCAGTTCTTC.

This clonotype was seen a handful of times. The V call is TRBV21-1, the J call TRBJ2-3; the D call in the table, TRBD1, was not verified against the DNA. TRBV21-1 is flagged as a pseudogene. The CDR3 runs to 13 residues. The CDR3 DNA sequence: TGTGCCAGCGCGCGGGGACGCACAGATACGCAGTATTTT. Amino acid sequence: CASARGRTDTQYF.

On this clonotype itself: Sequence at one end of the junction differs from germline and may be a read error. The rearrangement links TRBV15 to TRBJ2-7, with no clear D. The length of the CDR3 is 14 residues. Germline V gives CDR1 LNHNV, CDR2 YYDKDF (reference sequence). As DNA, the CDR3 is TGTGCCACCTGCAGAGTGGACGGCTTCTACGAGCAGTACTTC. Translation gives CATCRVDGFYEQYF. The whole variable domain, remainder taken from reference TRBV15 and TRBJ2-7, is DAMVIQNPRYQVTQFGKPVTLSCSQTLNHNVMYWYQQKSSQAPKLLFHYYDKDFNNEADTPDNFQSRRPNTSFCFLDIRSPGLGDTAMYLCATCRVDGFYEQYFGPGTRLTVT.

There are many counts of this clonotype. The chain recombines TRBV11-2 with TRBJ2-1; a possible D gene is TRBD2 (5 bases). CDR3 length equals 14 residues. Between the trimmed V and J ends, which lost 4 bases and 6 bases, there was a span of 13 bases. Germline-derived CDR1 and CDR2 are SGHAT and FQNNGV. This CDR3 reads CASSSPAGFNEQFF. Written as DNA, the CDR3 is TGTGCCAGCAGCTCCCCGGCGGGTTTCAATGAGCAGTTCTTC.

As to this clonotype: This may be a read error: a much more frequent sequence differs by one nucleotide. The rearrangement joins TRBV12-3 or TRBV12-4 to TRBJ1-2, with D hard to call. The CDR3 runs to 13 residues. The CDR3 region has the DNA TGTGCCGGCAGTTTAGAGGTTAACTATGGCTACACCTTC. This sequence encodes CAGSLEVNYGYTF.

This clonotype was counted ten times or more. The gene calls are TRBV29-1 and TRBJ2-1; D is unresolved. The CDR3 length is 11 residues. The V gene's germline CDR1 is SQVTM and CDR2 ANQGSEA. V lost 5 bases, J lost 9 bases, and 11 bases lay in between. DNA for the CDR3: TGCAGCGTTCAGGCCGTACTTGAGCAGTTCTTC. Protein sequence: CSVQAVLEQFF.

Ten or more counts support this clonotype. DNA of the CDR3: TGCAGCGTGGAGCGGGGGGGCAGCTCCTACAATGAGCAGTTCTTC. Translation: CSVERGGSSYNEQFF. This chain joins TRBV29-1 and TRBJ2-1; 10 bases fit TRBD2. The V and J ends lost 6 bases and 0 bases, in that order; junction bases with no gene match: 5. There are 15 residues in the CDR3. Germline V gives CDR1 SQVTM, CDR2 ANQGSEA.

This clonotype was seen only once. The chain recombines TRBV2 with TRBJ2-6; D gene unclear. V was shortened by 5 bases and J by 10 bases, with 6 bases between the two germline ends. This CDR3 comprises 11 residues. The germline V gene has CDR1 SNHLY and CDR2 FYNNEI. This chain's CDR3 is CASSLHNVLTF. CDR3 bases: TGTGCCAGCAGTCTGCATAACGTCCTGACTTTC.

The chain is built from TRBV7-9 and TRBJ2-5, with 11 nucleotides matching TRBD2. Unmatched junction bases numbered 5, after V lost 5 bases and J lost 3 bases. The CDR3 spans 15 residues. Germline V gene data show CDR1 as SEHNR and CDR2 as FQNEAQ (reference sequence). The CDR3 spells CASSTRLAGKETQYF. The CDR3 nucleotides are TGTGCCAGCAGCACAAGACTAGCGGGGAAAGAGACCCAGTACTTC.

In its sample, this clonotype was seen a few times. This chain connects TRBV5-1 to TRBJ1-6, with D unclear. Trimming took off 7 bases at V and 7 bases at J, with 18 bases between the two ends. The CDR3 covers 15 residues. Germline CDR1 SGHRS, CDR2 YFSETQ. CDR3 nucleotides: TGCGCCAGCCAAGAAACGGACGGCGGGAATTCACCCCTCCACTTT. This codes for CASQETDGGNSPLHF.

A few counts support this clonotype. The chain joins TRBV5-6 to TRBJ2-1; D uncertain. V was pared by 2 bases and J by 0 bases, with 12 bases between. This CDR3 is built from 16 residues. Per germline, CDR1 SGHDT and CDR2 YYEEEE. The CDR3 protein is CASSLGAMSSYNEQFF. DNA for the CDR3: TGTGCCAGCAGCTTAGGTGCGATGAGCTCCTACAATGAGCAGTTCTTC.

J is TRBJ1-6 and V is TRBV28; 11 positions agree with TRBD1. Looked up from germline, CDR1 is MDHEN and CDR2 is SYDVKM. Trimming cost V 4 bases and J 6 bases; bases outside gene matches: 11. This CDR3 comprises 18 residues. The CDR3 bases are TGTGCCAGCAGTTCCGGGACAGGGGGGCGCTTGATTAATTCACCCCTCCACTTT. It encodes CASSSGTGGRLINSPLHF.

This chain links TRBV7-4 with TRBJ2-7; TRBD2 is a possible D gene (5 bases). The CDR3 extends over 13 amino acids. Trimming removed 5 bases at V and 3 bases at J, with 11 bases between. Looked up from germline, CDR1 is SGHVT and CDR2 is SQSDAQ. CDR3 bases: TGTGCCAGCAGCCTACCGGACTGCTACGAGCAGTACTTC. It specifies CASSLPDCYEQYF. The complete variable domain, with remaining parts taken from reference TRBV7-4 and TRBJ2-7, reads GAGVSQSPRYKVAKRGRDVALRCDSISGHVTLYWYRQTLGQGSEVLTYSQSDAQRDKSGRPSGRFSAERPERSVSTLKIQRTEQGDSAVYLCASSLPDCYEQYFGPGTRLTVT.

V usage is TRBV5-1 and J usage is TRBJ2-5, with a weak D call TRBD1 (7 bases). V dropped 3 bases and J dropped 3 bases, with 15 bases sitting between them. Germline V CDR1 and CDR2: SGHRS, YFSETQ. There are 15 residues in the CDR3. The CDR3 protein is CASSSAGQPEETQYF. The CDR3 region has the DNA TGCGCCAGCAGCTCCGCGGGACAGCCTGAAGAGACCCAGTACTTC.